The 11 T cell receptor beta chains below come from one sample, sequenced in a study of beta chain features in type 1 diabetes. Since all of the isolated RNA was reverse transcribed, expressed TCRB transcripts were what got sequenced. Only in-frame clones appear in the TCRdb table, and some are missing; sequencing was by immunoSEQ multiplex PCR. The data contain a few hundred thousand clones, roughly 12% of them singletons. Antigens for these TCRs are unknown. Study observations and caveats: A moderate, significant TCRB CDR3 shortening appeared in type 1 diabetes across four CD4+ subsets.

The material sequenced was naive CD4+ T cells from blood. The receptors were sampled from a woman in her late teens or twenties with type 1 diabetes.

The V and J genes are TRBV5-6 and TRBJ1-2; TRBD1 agrees at 7 bases. This CDR3 has 15 amino acids. Trimming removed 3 bases from V and 3 bases from J; junction bases left unmatched: 8. Germline V gene lookup returns CDR1 SGHDT and CDR2 YYEEEE. The CDR3 DNA reads as TGTGCCAGCAGCTGGGATGACAGGGAGTACTATGGCTACACCTTC. It yields the protein CASSWDDREYYGYTF.

The CDR3: CASSRASGVRETQYF. The CDR3 region has the DNA TGTGCCAGCAGCCGAGCTAGCGGGGTGAGAGAGACCCAGTACTTC. This chain connects TRBV11-2 to TRBJ2-5, with 9 bases that match TRBD2. Germline V lookup: CDR1 SGHAT, CDR2 FQNNGV. With 5 bases clipped from V and 4 bases from J, the junction kept 8 bases outside the gene matches. This CDR3 is built from 15 residues.

This clone was observed a few times. This chain connects TRBV19 to TRBJ1-6, with D unresolved. V was shortened by 6 bases and J by 9 bases, with 12 bases between the two germline ends. The CDR3 spans 13 residues. The germline CDR1 and CDR2 sequences are LNHDA and SQIVND (reference sequence). The CDR3 region has the DNA TGTGCCAGTAGGAGGGAAATTCGTTCACCCCTCCACTTT. Protein sequence: CASRREIRSPLHF. Full variable domain (missing parts from reference TRBV19 and TRBJ1-6): DGGITQSPKYLFRKEGQNVTLSCEQNLNHDAMYWYRQDPGQGLRLIYYSQIVNDFQKGDIAEGYSVSREKKESFPLTVTSAQKNPTAFYLCASRREIRSPLHFGNGTRLTVT.

This clone came up a few times. Other DNA sequences within the sample encode an identical CDR3. The rearrangement joins TRBV4-2 to TRBJ2-1, with 12 bases fitting TRBD2. The CDR3 has 17 residues. V lost 1 base, J lost 3 bases, and 4 bases stayed unmatched. Germline loops: CDR1 LGHNA, CDR2 YNFKEQ. For the CDR3, the DNA is TGTGCCAGCAGCCAAGCCCAACTAGCGGGAGGCTACAATGAGCAGTTCTTC. Encoded protein: CASSQAQLAGGYNEQFF.

The rearrangement links TRBV5-4 to TRBJ2-7; 9 nucleotides agree with TRBD1. The germline gives CDR1 SGHNT, CDR2 YYREEE (reference sequence). This CDR3 region has 15 residues. V dropped 1 base and J dropped 4; count of bases not matched to a gene: 6. For the CDR3, the DNA is TGTGCCAGCAGCTTGAGACAGGGGGAGGGATACGAGCAGTACTTC. As protein: CASSLRQGEGYEQYF.

The chain recombines TRBV14 with TRBJ2-1; TRBD2 is a possible D gene (6 bases). Deletions cut 3 bases from V and 14 bases from J, with 11 bases between. From germline, CDR1 is SGHDN and CDR2 FVKESK. This CDR3 has 11 amino acids. The DNA of the CDR3 is TGTGCCAGCAGCCAGGGGGGTAGGAAGTTCTTC. This translates into CASSQGGRKFF. Drawing the rest from reference TRBV14 and TRBJ2-1, the complete variable domain is EAGVTQFPSHSVIEKGQTVTLRCDPISGHDNLYWYRRVMGKEIKFLLHFVKESKQDESGMPNNRFLAERTGGTYSTLKVQPAELEDSGVYFCASSQGGRKFFGPGTRLTVL.

The gene calls are TRBV19 and TRBJ2-7; D gene unclear. The germline CDR1 and CDR2 sequences are LNHDA and SQIVND (reference sequence). Trimming left V 5 bases short and J 3 bases short, with 8 bases between. CDR3 length equals 12 residues. Here the CDR3 reads CASSGPFYEQYF. The DNA of the CDR3 is TGTGCCAGTAGTGGGCCTTTCTACGAGCAGTACTTC. The full variable domain, in which reference TRBV19 and TRBJ2-7 provide the parts outside the CDR3, is DGGITQSPKYLFRKEGQNVTLSCEQNLNHDAMYWYRQDPGQGLRLIYYSQIVNDFQKGDIAEGYSVSREKKESFPLTVTSAQKNPTAFYLCASSGPFYEQYFGPGTRLTVT.

CDR3 in DNA: TGTGCCAGCACCGGGGCGGGAGCTTCCTACGAGCAGTACTTC. Its translation is CASTGAGASYEQYF. The chain combines TRBV28 with TRBJ2-7; 7 bases match TRBD2. Trimming removed 7 bases from V and 1 base from J; junction bases left unmatched: 7. CDR3 length: 14 amino acids. The germline gives CDR1 MDHEN, CDR2 SYDVKM. Full variable domain (missing parts from reference TRBV28 and TRBJ2-7): DVKVTQSSRYLVKRTGEKVFLECVQDMDHENMFWYRQDPGLGLRLIYFSYDVKMKEKGDIPEGYSVSREKKERFSLILESASTNQTSMYLCASTGAGASYEQYFGPGTRLTVT.

This clone was picked up a small number of times. The genes are TRBV18 and TRBJ2-3; D remains unclear. Germline loops: CDR1 KGHSH, CDR2 LQKENI. CDR3 size: 13 residues. V lost 3 bases to trimming and J lost 4 bases, with 8 bases between them. CDR3 bases: TGTGCCAGCTCACCTACAGCCTCAGATACGCAGTATTTT. Translation: CASSPTASDTQYF.

V and J are TRBV7-9 and TRBJ1-1, with D possibly TRBD1 on 5 matching bases. Germline V gene lookup returns CDR1 SEHNR and CDR2 FQNEAQ (reference sequence). CDR3 length equals 14 residues. V dropped 6 bases and J dropped 0 bases, with 11 bases sitting between them. This CDR3 is CASRMTVMNTEAFF. In nucleotides, the CDR3 is TGTGCCAGCAGAATGACAGTTATGAACACTGAAGCTTTCTTT. Variable domain in full (rest from reference TRBV7-9 and TRBJ1-1): DTGVSQNPRHKITKRGQNVTFRCDPISEHNRLYWYRQTLGQGPEFLTYFQNEAQLEKSRLLSDRFSAERPKGSFSTLEIQRTEQGDSAMYLCASRMTVMNTEAFFGQGTRLTVV.

CDR3: CAWGRGQINGYTF. CDR3 in DNA: TGTGCCTGGGGGCGCGGGCAGATAAATGGCTACACCTTC. V is TRBV30 and J is TRBJ1-2, with unresolved D. Trimming took 5 bases from V and 6 from J, leaving 16 bases between them. The CDR3 sequence is 13 residues long. Germline CDR1 GTSNPN, CDR2 SVGIG (reference sequence).